The next 23 T cell receptor beta chains were all read from a single sample in a study of blood T cell repertoires in COVID-19. TCRdb keeps only in-frame clones here, not all; method: immunoSEQ multiplex PCR. The table lists about 130,000 clones, roughly 90% of them singletons, with roughly 2.2% in the top ten. The sequencing input was peripheral blood. The receptors come from a man between 65 and 85 years old with active COVID-19.

The CDR3 bases are TGTGCCAGCAGCTTAGTCATACTAGGCAATGAGCAGTTCTTC. This encodes CASSLVILGNEQFF. The chain employs TRBV7-2 and TRBJ2-1; TRBD2 is a possible D gene (5 bases). V lost 1 base, J lost 6 bases, and 10 bases lay in between. The CDR3 runs 14 residues. The germline V gene has CDR1 SGHTA and CDR2 FQGNSA.

The chain recombines TRBV28 with TRBJ1-1; D call uncertain. V shed 3 bases and J shed 11 bases, with 19 bases lying between them. CDR1 MDHEN and CDR2 SYDVKM come from the germline V gene. CDR3 length equals 14 residues. The CDR3 loop reads CASSFRARDGGAFF. The CDR3 nucleotides read TGTGCCAGCAGTTTCCGGGCACGTGATGGAGGGGCTTTCTTT.

This clone has just one count. This chain joins TRBV12-3 or TRBV12-4 and TRBJ1-1; possible D gene TRBD1, 5 bases. V was pared by 1 base and J by 3 bases, with 6 bases between. The CDR3 loop spans 13 amino acids. CDR3 in DNA: TGTGCCAGCAGTTTAGACAGGCACACTGAAGCTTTCTTT. Amino acid sequence: CASSLDRHTEAFF.

V usage is TRBV12-3 or TRBV12-4 and J usage is TRBJ2-1; tentatively, D is TRBD2 (6 bases). This CDR3 spans 13 amino acids. The germline V and J ends were trimmed by 4 bases and 9 bases, with 13 bases remaining between them. CDR3 in amino acids: CASSSLASGEQFF. The CDR3 DNA follows: TGTGCCAGCAGTTCGCTAGCGTCCGGTGAGCAGTTCTTC.

In this sample, this clone turned up once. The chain carries TRBV20-1 and TRBJ1-6; D remains ambiguous. Germline V gene lookup returns CDR1 DFQATT and CDR2 SNEGSKA (reference sequence). Trimming removed 3 bases from V and 8 bases from J, with 11 bases in between. The CDR3 has 13 amino acids. The CDR3 coding sequence is TGCAGTGCTAGTCCGGGGTCAGATTCACCCCTCCACTTT. Its translation is CSASPGSDSPLHF.

This rearrangement joins TRBV2 to TRBJ2-7, with a possible D match to TRBD1 (6 bases). The length of the CDR3 is 15 residues. The V gene lost 5 bases and the J gene lost 3 bases, with 17 bases spanning the gap. CDR1 is SNHLY and CDR2 is FYNNEI in the germline V gene. The CDR3, as DNA: TGTGCCAGCAGTATTAAGCAGGCAGGGGTCTACGAGCAGTACTTC. It is translated as CASSIKQAGVYEQYF.

The chain employs TRBV9 and TRBJ2-1, with 8 bases that match TRBD2. The ends lost 0 bases at V and 9 bases at J; junction bases unmatched: 8. The germline V gene encodes CDR1 SGDLS and CDR2 YYNGEE. The CDR3 covers 15 residues. CDR3 coding DNA: TGTGCCAGCAGCGTAGAGGCGGGAGGATGGGGTGAGCAGTTCTTC. Amino acid sequence: CASSVEAGGWGEQFF.

V is TRBV6-5 and J is TRBJ2-7, with TRBD2 as a possible D gene (5 bases). CDR1 MNHEY and CDR2 SVGAGI come from the germline V gene. The germline V and J ends were trimmed by 8 bases and 6 bases, with 11 bases remaining between them. The CDR3 has 11 amino acids. CDR3 amino acids: CASYGELEQYF. The CDR3 DNA reads as TGTGCCAGCTACGGGGAGCTCGAGCAGTACTTC.

This chain joins TRBV19 and TRBJ1-4, with 8 nucleotides matching TRBD1. This CDR3 is built from 15 residues. The germline V gene has CDR1 LNHDA and CDR2 SQIVND (reference sequence). The J segment lost 0 bases and the V segment lost 5 bases, leaving 2 bases of the junction unmatched. In DNA form, the CDR3 reads TGTGCCAGTAGTGCACAGGGGGCAACTAATGAAAAACTGTTTTTT. Protein sequence: CASSAQGATNEKLFF.

Only a few counts were recorded for this clone. The rearrangement uses TRBV19 and TRBJ1-1; 8 bases match TRBD1. After removal of 5 bases from V and 5 bases from J, the junction contained 7 bases not matched to a gene. Germline V lookup: CDR1 LNHDA, CDR2 SQIVND (reference sequence). This CDR3 comprises 14 residues. The CDR3 region has the DNA TGTGCCAGTAGTGCGTCAGGGGGCCGGACTGAAGCTTTCTTT. Translating gives CASSASGGRTEAFF.

This rearrangement joins TRBV3-1 (or the pseudogene TRBV3-2) to TRBJ2-1; 11 nucleotides align to TRBD2. Trimming cost V 4 bases and J 7 bases; bases outside gene matches: 9. CDR1 and CDR2 from the germline V gene are LGHDT and YNNKEL (reference sequence). The CDR3 covers 16 residues. The CDR3 bases are TGTGCCAGCAGCCTCCCCCGGACTAGCGGGTCGAATGAGCAGTTCTTC. It codes for CASSLPRTSGSNEQFF.

This chain connects TRBV5-4 to TRBJ2-1; 10 bases line up with TRBD2. The V gene's germline CDR1 is SGHNT and CDR2 YYREEE (reference sequence). J gave up 8 bases and V 5 bases, and 7 bases lay outside the gene matches. CDR3 length: 14 amino acids. The CDR3 DNA follows: TGTGCCAGCAGGGGGAGCGGGAGGGCCTATGAGCAGTTCTTC. Protein sequence: CASRGSGRAYEQFF.

The V and J genes are TRBV3-1 (or the pseudogene TRBV3-2) and TRBJ2-1; tentative D call: TRBD2 (5 bases). This CDR3 is 15 amino acids long. Trimming stripped 6 bases from V and 0 bases from J, with 12 bases between. CDR1 is LGHDT and CDR2 is YNNKEL in the germline V gene (reference sequence). Here the CDR3 reads CASRRTGSSYNEQFF. DNA for the CDR3: TGTGCCAGCAGACGCACTGGGAGCTCCTACAATGAGCAGTTCTTC.

The chain recombines TRBV7-2 with TRBJ2-7; D might be TRBD1 (6 bases). The CDR3 sequence is 15 residues long. Trimming took off 5 bases at V and 2 bases at J, with 16 bases between the two ends. Germline V gives CDR1 SGHTA, CDR2 FQGNSA. The CDR3 loop reads CASSVRDNGAYEQYF. CDR3 coding DNA: TGTGCCAGCAGCGTCCGGGACAACGGGGCCTACGAGCAGTACTTC.

This clone has a single count. The chain employs TRBV30 and TRBJ2-7, with D tentatively TRBD2 (5 bases). Germline V lookup: CDR1 GTSNPN, CDR2 SVGIG (reference sequence). The CDR3 is 13 residues long. The germline V and J ends were trimmed by 5 bases and 4 bases, with 15 bases remaining between them. As DNA, the CDR3 is TGTGCCTGGGGCCCGGGGTTGTTTTACGAGCAGTACTTC. Its protein product is CAWGPGLFYEQYF.

This clone was seen only once. The chain recombines TRBV5-8 with TRBJ2-5, with TRBD1 matching over 7 bases. This CDR3 has 16 residues. Per germline, CDR1 SGHTS and CDR2 YDEGEE. The J segment lost 2 bases and the V segment lost 0 bases, leaving 7 bases of the junction unmatched. CDR3 nucleotide sequence: TGTGCCAGCAGCTTGGGAACGCAGGACAGGCAAGAGACCCAGTACTTC. Protein sequence: CASSLGTQDRQETQYF.

The CDR3 spells CATSWGGSSNQPQHF. As DNA, the CDR3 is TGTGCCACCTCCTGGGGGGGTAGTAGCAATCAGCCCCAGCATTTT. This chain links TRBV28 with TRBJ1-5; a weak D match, TRBD1 (5 bases). Trimming shortened V by 10 bases and J by 0 bases, and 16 bases separated the two germline ends. The CDR3 has 15 amino acids. Germline V lookup: CDR1 MDHEN, CDR2 SYDVKM. The full variable domain, in which reference TRBV28 and TRBJ1-5 provide the parts outside the CDR3, is DVKVTQSSRYLVKRTGEKVFLECVQDMDHENMFWYRQDPGLGLRLIYFSYDVKMKEKGDIPEGYSVSREKKERFSLILESASTNQTSMYLCATSWGGSSNQPQHFGDGTRLSIL.

This clone was recorded a few times. CDR3 sequence (DNA): TGTGCCAGCAGTAACCCTGGGGACAGGGGTTTCCACGAGCAGTACTTC. Amino acid sequence: CASSNPGDRGFHEQYF. This chain connects TRBV6-6 to TRBJ2-7; 10 bases are shared with TRBD1. V was pared by 5 bases and J by 5 bases, with 12 bases of the junction left unmatched. CDR3 length: 16 residues. Looked up from germline, CDR1 is MNHNY and CDR2 is SVGAGI (reference sequence).

The rearrangement joins TRBV28 to TRBJ2-5; 7 bases map to TRBD1. The germline V gene has CDR1 MDHEN and CDR2 SYDVKM. The CDR3 is 13 residues long. J was trimmed by 2 bases and V by 5 bases; bases with no gene match: 2. The CDR3 nucleotides read TGTGCCAGCAGTCGGGACAGACAAGAGACCCAGTACTTC. As protein: CASSRDRQETQYF. Full variable domain (outside the CDR3, taken from reference TRBV28 and TRBJ2-5): DVKVTQSSRYLVKRTGEKVFLECVQDMDHENMFWYRQDPGLGLRLIYFSYDVKMKEKGDIPEGYSVSREKKERFSLILESASTNQTSMYLCASSRDRQETQYFGPGTRLLVL.

The CDR3, as DNA: TGTGCCAGCAGCTCCAGACTAGCGGGAATCACAGATACGCAGTATTTT. This gives the protein CASSSRLAGITDTQYF. The V gene is TRBV5-4, the J gene TRBJ2-3; 11 bases are a match to TRBD2. The V gene's germline CDR1 is SGHNT and CDR2 YYREEE (reference sequence). The V gene end was trimmed by 3 bases and the J gene end by 2 bases; junction bases not matched to a gene: 5. CDR3 length: 16 amino acids.

This clone has a single count. The chain couples TRBV5-1 to TRBJ2-1; the D gene is possibly TRBD2 (6 bases). This CDR3 is built from 15 residues. Germline V gives CDR1 SGHRS, CDR2 YFSETQ. Trimming removed 4 bases from V and 4 bases from J, with 15 bases in between. The CDR3 DNA reads TGCGCCAGCAGCCCGTCGGGAGTGGGATACAATGAGCAGTTCTTC. It translates to CASSPSGVGYNEQFF.

The chain recombines TRBV29-1 with TRBJ2-5; D is possibly TRBD1 (5 bases). V dropped 3 bases and J dropped 0 bases, with 14 bases sitting between them. This CDR3 has 15 amino acids. Germline CDR1 and CDR2: SQVTM and ANQGSEA. The CDR3 loop is CSVEKGRAYQETQYF. The CDR3 DNA follows: TGCAGCGTTGAGAAGGGCAGGGCGTACCAAGAGACCCAGTACTTC.

This clone was seen at least ten times. The chain is built from TRBV7-2 and TRBJ2-7; the match to TRBD1 covers 11 bases. The CDR3 sequence is 15 residues long. Germline V lookup: CDR1 SGHTA, CDR2 FQGNSA. With 3 bases clipped from V and 5 bases from J, the junction kept 6 bases outside the gene matches. The CDR3 bases are TGTGCCAGCAGCTTCCGGACAGGGGGCCAAGACGAGCAGTACTTC. Protein product: CASSFRTGGQDEQYF.